The 8 T cell receptor beta chains listed next were all sequenced from one sample in a study of cytomegalovirus exposure and HLA in healthy donors. PCR was performed using 60 Vbeta and 13 Jbeta primers. Measured with immunoSEQ multiplex PCR; TCRdb has only the in-frame clones, and not every one. The table includes 98,000 or so clones, over 60% detected once. Specimen: PBMCs. The source is a woman between 18 and 29 years old in good health and CMV-seropositive.

The V gene is TRBV6-1, the J gene TRBJ2-7, with D perhaps matching TRBD2 (5 bases). The CDR3 contains 13 residues. Deletions cut 4 bases from V and 6 bases from J, with 13 bases between. Germline assignment: CDR1 MNHNS and CDR2 SASEGT. CDR3 in amino acids: CASSAYSAGEQYF. CDR3 DNA sequence: TGTGCCAGCAGTGCCTATTCGGCGGGCGAGCAGTACTTC.

The V gene is TRBV10-2, the J gene TRBJ2-7; D not resolved. Trimming cost V 6 bases and J 6 bases, with 12 bases left between them. Germline CDR1 reads WSHSY; CDR2 reads SAAADI. CDR3 length: 12 amino acids. CDR3 region: CASSPSVPEQYV. The CDR3 nucleotides are TGCGCCAGCAGCCCCAGCGTCCCCGAGCAGTACGTC.

The CDR3 sequence is CAIRGTGIQGELFF. In nucleotides, the CDR3 is TGTGCCATCAGAGGGACAGGGATCCAGGGGGAGCTGTTTTTT. The V gene is TRBV10-3, the J gene TRBJ2-2; 9 bases are a match to TRBD1. This CDR3 spans 14 amino acids. V dropped 6 bases and J dropped 8; count of bases not matched to a gene: 7. The germline V gene has CDR1 ENHRY and CDR2 SYGVKD.

V usage is TRBV6-5 and J usage is TRBJ1-1; D call uncertain. CDR1 MNHEY and CDR2 SVGAGI come from the germline V gene. The CDR3 loop spans 14 amino acids. The V end lost 2 bases, the J end lost 1 base, and 8 bases lay between the germline ends. This chain's CDR3 is CASSYGKWNTEAFF. The CDR3 DNA is TGTGCCAGCAGTTACGGCAAATGGAACACTGAAGCTTTCTTT.

The chain couples TRBV5-1 to TRBJ1-2; D perhaps matches TRBD1 (5 bases). CDR3 length: 15 residues. Trimming removed 3 bases from V and 1 base from J, with 13 bases in between. The V gene's germline CDR1 is SGHRS and CDR2 YFSETQ. CDR3 bases: TGCGCCAGCAGCTCCAGGGTAGGGGTTAACTATGGCTACACCTTC. It translates to CASSSRVGVNYGYTF.

This clone has more than one count but fewer than ten. The chain couples TRBV7-8 to TRBJ1-2; no definite D call. The CDR3 sequence is 15 residues long. Trimming pared 6 bases from V and 5 bases from J, leaving 19 bases between. Germline assignment: CDR1 SGHVS and CDR2 FQNEAQ. The CDR3: CASRQYPSGGYGYTF. DNA for the CDR3: TGTGCCAGCAGGCAATACCCGTCCGGCGGATATGGCTACACCTTC.

This clone was seen once. The CDR3 DNA sequence: TGTGCCAGCAGTTTTGGGCAGAGCTATGGCTACACCTTC. Its translation: CASSFGQSYGYTF. The V and J genes are TRBV28 and TRBJ1-2; D is unclear. V shed 3 bases and J shed 4 bases, with 9 bases lying between them. This CDR3 spans 13 amino acids. Germline V gene lookup returns CDR1 MDHEN and CDR2 SYDVKM.

This chain uses TRBV15 with TRBJ1-1; D uncertain. Trimming pared 1 base from V and 6 bases from J, leaving 12 bases between. Germline V CDR1 and CDR2: LNHNV, YYDKDF (reference sequence). CDR3 size: 14 residues. The CDR3 is CATSRGSVVPEAFF. CDR3 sequence (DNA): TGTGCCACCAGCAGAGGGAGTGTGGTACCTGAAGCTTTCTTT.